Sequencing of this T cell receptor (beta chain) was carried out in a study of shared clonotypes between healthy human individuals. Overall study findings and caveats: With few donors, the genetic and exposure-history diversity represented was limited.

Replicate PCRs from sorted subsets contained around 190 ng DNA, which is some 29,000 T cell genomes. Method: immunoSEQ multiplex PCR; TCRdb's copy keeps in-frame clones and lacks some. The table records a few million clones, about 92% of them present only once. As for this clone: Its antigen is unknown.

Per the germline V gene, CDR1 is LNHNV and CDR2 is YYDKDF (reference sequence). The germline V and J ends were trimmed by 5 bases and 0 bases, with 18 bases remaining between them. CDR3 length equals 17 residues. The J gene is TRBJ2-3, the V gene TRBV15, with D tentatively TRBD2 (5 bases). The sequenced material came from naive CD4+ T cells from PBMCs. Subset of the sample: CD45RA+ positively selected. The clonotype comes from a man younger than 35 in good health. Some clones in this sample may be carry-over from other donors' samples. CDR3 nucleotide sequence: TGTGCCACCAGCTGGAGCGGCCCCGCCACTAGCACAGATACGCAGTATTTT. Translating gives CATSWSGPATSTDTQYF.